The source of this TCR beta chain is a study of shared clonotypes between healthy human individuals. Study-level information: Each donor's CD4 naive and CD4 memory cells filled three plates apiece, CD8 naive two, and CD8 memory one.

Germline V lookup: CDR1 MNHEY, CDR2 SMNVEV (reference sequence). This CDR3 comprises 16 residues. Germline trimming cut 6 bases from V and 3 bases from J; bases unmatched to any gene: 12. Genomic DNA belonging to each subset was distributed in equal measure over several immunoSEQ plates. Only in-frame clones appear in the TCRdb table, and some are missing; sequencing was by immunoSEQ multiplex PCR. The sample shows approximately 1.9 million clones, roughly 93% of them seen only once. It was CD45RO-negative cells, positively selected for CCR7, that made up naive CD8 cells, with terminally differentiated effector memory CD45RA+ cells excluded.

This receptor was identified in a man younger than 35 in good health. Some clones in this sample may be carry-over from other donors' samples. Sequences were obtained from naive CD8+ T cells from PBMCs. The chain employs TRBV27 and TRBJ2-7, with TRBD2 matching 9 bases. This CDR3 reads CASSQTLGTSSYEQYF. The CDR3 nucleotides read TGTGCCAGCAGCCAAACGTTAGGGACTAGCAGCTACGAGCAGTACTTC.